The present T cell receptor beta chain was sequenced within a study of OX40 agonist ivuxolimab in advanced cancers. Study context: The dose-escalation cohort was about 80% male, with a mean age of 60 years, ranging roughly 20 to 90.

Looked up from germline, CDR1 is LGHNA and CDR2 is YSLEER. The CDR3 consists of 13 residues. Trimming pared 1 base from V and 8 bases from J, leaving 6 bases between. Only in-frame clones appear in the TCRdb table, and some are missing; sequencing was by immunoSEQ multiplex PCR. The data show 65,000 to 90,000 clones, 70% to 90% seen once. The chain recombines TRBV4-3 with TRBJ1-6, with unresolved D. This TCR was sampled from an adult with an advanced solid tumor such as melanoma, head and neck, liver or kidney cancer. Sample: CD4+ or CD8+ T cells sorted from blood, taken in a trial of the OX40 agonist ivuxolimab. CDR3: CASSQASDSPLHF. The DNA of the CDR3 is TGCGCCAGCAGCCAAGCTTCCGATTCACCCCTCCACTTT.